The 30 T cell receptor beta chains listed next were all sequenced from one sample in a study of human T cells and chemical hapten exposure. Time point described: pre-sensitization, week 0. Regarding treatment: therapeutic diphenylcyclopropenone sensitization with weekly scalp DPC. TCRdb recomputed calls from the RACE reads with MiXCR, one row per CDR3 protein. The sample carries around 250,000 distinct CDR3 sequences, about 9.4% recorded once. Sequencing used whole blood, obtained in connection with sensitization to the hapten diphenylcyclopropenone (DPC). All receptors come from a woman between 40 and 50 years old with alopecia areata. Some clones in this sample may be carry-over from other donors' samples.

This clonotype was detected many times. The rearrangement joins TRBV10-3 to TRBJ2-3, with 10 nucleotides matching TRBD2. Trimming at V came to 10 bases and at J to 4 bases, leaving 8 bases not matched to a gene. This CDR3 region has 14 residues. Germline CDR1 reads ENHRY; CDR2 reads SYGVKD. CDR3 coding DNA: TGTGCCACGTCCAGCGGGAGGGCGGCAGATACGCAGTATTTT. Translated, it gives CATSSGRAADTQYF.

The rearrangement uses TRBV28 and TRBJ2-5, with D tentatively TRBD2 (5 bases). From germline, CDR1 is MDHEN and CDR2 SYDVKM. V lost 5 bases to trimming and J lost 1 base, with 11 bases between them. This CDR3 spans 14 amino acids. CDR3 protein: CASSPFAGQETQYF. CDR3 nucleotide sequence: TGTGCCAGCAGTCCATTTGCGGGCCAAGAGACCCAGTACTTC.

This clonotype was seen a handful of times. In nucleotides, the CDR3 is TGCGCCAGCAGCTTGCCGGGGCCAGGTGAAAAACTGTTTTTT. Translation gives CASSLPGPGEKLFF. The chain carries TRBV5-1 and TRBJ1-4, with D maybe TRBD1 (5 bases). The V end was cut by 1 base, the J end by 7 bases, with 11 bases between. This CDR3 region has 14 residues. In germline, CDR1 is SGHRS, CDR2 YFSETQ.

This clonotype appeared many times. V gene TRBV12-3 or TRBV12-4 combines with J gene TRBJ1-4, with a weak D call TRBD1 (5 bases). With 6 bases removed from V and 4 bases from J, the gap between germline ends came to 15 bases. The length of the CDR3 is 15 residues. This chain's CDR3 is CASSPSRTHNEKLFF. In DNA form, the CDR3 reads TGTGCCAGCAGCCCCTCGAGGACACATAATGAAAAACTGTTTTTT.

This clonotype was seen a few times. The CDR3 here is CASSWGQLQETQYF. CDR3 nucleotide sequence: TGTGCCAGTAGTTGGGGACAGTTACAAGAGACCCAGTACTTC. The rearrangement links TRBV19 to TRBJ2-5, with TRBD1 matching over 7 bases. With V trimmed by 5 bases and J by 2 bases, 5 bases remained unmatched. Germline values: CDR1 LNHDA, CDR2 SQIVND (reference sequence). The CDR3 runs 14 residues.

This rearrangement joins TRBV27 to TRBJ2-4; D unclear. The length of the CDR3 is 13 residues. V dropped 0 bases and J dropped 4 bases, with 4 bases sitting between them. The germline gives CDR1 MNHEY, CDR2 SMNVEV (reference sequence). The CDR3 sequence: CASSLSMKNIQYF. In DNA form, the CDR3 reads TGTGCCAGCAGTTTATCTATGAAAAACATTCAGTACTTC.

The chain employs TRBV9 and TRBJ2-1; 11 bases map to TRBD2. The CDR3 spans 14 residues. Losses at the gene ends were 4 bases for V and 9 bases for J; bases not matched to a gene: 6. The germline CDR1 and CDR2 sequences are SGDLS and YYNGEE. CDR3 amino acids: CASSKTSGNVEQFF. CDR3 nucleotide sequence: TGTGCCAGCAGCAAGACTAGCGGGAATGTTGAGCAGTTCTTC.

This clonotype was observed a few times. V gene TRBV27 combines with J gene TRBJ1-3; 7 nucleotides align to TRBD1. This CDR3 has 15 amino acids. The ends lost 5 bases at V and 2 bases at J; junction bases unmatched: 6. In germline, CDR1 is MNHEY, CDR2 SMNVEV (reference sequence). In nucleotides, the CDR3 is TGTGCCAGCAGTACAGGGACAGTCACTGGAAACACCATATATTTT. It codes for CASSTGTVTGNTIYF.

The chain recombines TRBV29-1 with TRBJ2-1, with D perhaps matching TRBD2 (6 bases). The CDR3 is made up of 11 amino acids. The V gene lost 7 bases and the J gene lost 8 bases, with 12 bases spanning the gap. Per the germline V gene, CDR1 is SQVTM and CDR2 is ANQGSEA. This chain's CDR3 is CSGEGGYEQFF. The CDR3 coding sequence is TGCAGCGGCGAGGGAGGCTATGAGCAGTTCTTC.

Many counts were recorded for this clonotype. The CDR3 sequence: CASSLEITGELFF. In DNA, the CDR3 is TGCGCCAGCAGCTTGGAGATCACCGGGGAGCTGTTTTTT. The V call is TRBV5-1, the J call TRBJ2-2; no definite D call. With 0 bases removed from V and 4 bases from J, the gap between germline ends came to 4 bases. The V gene's germline CDR1 is SGHRS and CDR2 YFSETQ. The CDR3 loop spans 13 amino acids.

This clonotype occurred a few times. CDR3 coding DNA: TGTGCCAGCAGCTTAGTAGCGCCAGGGACCTACGAGCAGTACTTC. As protein: CASSLVAPGTYEQYF. This chain uses TRBV7-2 with TRBJ2-7, with D perhaps assigned TRBD1 or TRBD2 (5 bases each). The germline gives CDR1 SGHTA, CDR2 FQGNSA. This CDR3 is built from 15 residues. Trimming pared 1 base from V and 2 bases from J, leaving 12 bases between.

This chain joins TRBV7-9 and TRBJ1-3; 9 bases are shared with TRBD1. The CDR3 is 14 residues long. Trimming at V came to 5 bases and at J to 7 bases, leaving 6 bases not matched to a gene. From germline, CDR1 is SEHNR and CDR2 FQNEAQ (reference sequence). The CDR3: CASSEQGAVNTIYF. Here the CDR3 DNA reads TGTGCCAGCAGCGAACAGGGGGCCGTGAACACCATATATTTT.

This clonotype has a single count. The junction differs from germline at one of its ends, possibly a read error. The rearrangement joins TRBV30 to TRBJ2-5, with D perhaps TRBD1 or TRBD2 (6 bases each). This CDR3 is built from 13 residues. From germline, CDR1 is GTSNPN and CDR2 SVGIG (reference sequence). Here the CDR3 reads CAQQGLAFGTRYF. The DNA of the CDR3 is TGTGCCCAACAGGGACTTGCCTTTGGGACCCGGTACTTC.

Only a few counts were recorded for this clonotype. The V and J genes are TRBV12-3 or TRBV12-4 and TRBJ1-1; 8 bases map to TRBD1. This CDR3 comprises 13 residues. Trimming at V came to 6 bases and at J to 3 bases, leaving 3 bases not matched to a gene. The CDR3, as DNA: TGTGCCAGCAGCGTACAGGGGGACACTGAAGCTTTCTTT. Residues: CASSVQGDTEAFF.

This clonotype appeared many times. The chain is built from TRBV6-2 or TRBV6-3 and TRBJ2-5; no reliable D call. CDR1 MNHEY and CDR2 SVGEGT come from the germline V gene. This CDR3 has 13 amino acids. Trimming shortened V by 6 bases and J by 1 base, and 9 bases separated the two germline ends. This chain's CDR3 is CASSLSFQETQYF. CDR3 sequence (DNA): TGTGCCAGCAGCCTGAGTTTCCAAGAGACCCAGTACTTC.

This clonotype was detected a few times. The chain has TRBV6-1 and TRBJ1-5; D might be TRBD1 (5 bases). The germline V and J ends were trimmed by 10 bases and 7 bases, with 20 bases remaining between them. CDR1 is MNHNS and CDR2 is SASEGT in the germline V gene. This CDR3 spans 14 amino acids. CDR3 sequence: CATTLSRGTQPQHF. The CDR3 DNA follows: TGTGCCACTACCCTTTCGCGCGGGACGCAGCCCCAGCATTTT.

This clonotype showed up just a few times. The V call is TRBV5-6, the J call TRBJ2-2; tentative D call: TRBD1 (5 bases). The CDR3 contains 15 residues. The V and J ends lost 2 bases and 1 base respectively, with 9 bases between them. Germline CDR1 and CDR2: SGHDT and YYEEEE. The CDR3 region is CASSFGAMNTGELFF. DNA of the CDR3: TGTGCCAGCAGCTTTGGGGCAATGAACACCGGGGAGCTGTTTTTT.

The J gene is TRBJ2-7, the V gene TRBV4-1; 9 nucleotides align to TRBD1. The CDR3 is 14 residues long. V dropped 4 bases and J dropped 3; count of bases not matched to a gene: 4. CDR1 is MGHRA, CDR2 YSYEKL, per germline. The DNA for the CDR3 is TGCGCCAGCAGCCGGACGACAGGGGGCTACGAGCAGTACTTC. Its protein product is CASSRTTGGYEQYF.

The CDR3: CASSYSGTTGNTIYF. The CDR3 DNA reads as TGTGCCAGCAGTTACTCAGGGACAACAGGAAACACCATATATTTT. V is TRBV6-5 and J is TRBJ1-3; weak D call: TRBD1 (6 bases). The CDR3 spans 15 residues. Germline-derived CDR1 and CDR2 are MNHEY and SVGAGI. Deletions cut 0 bases from V and 4 bases from J, with 10 bases between.

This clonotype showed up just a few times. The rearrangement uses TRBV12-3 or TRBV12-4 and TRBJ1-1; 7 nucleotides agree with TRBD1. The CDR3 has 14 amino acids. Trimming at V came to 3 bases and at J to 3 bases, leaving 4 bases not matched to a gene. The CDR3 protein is CASSFQGVYTEAFF. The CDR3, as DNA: TGTGCCAGCAGTTTCCAGGGGGTTTACACTGAAGCTTTCTTT.

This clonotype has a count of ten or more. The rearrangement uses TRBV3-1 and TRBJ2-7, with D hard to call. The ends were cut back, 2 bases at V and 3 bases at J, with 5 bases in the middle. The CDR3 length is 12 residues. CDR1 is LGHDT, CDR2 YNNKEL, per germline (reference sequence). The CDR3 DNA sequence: TGTGCCAGCAGCCAATACGACTACGAGCAGTACTTC. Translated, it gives CASSQYDYEQYF.

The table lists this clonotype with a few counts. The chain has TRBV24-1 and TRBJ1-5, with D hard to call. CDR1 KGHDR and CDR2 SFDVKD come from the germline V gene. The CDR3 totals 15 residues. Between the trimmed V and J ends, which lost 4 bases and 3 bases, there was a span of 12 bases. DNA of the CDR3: TGTGCCACCAGTGACCCGACGACGCTCAATCAGCCCCAGCATTTT. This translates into CATSDPTTLNQPQHF.

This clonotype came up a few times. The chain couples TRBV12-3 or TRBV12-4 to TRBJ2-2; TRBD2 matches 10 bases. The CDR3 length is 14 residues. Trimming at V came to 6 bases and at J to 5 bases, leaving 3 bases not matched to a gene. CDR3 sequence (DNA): TGTGCCAGCAGGCTAGCGGGAGTAACCGGGGAGCTGTTTTTT. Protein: CASRLAGVTGELFF.

Here the CDR3 DNA reads TGCAGCGTGACAGGAGCTCTATACGGCCCCGGGAGGTATGAGCAGTTCTTC. This translates into CSVTGALYGPGRYEQFF. The V call is TRBV29-1, the J call TRBJ2-1; D may be TRBD2 (7 bases). Germline-derived CDR1 and CDR2 are SQVTM and ANQGSEA. The CDR3 contains 17 residues. V was pared by 6 bases and J by 8 bases, with 29 bases between.

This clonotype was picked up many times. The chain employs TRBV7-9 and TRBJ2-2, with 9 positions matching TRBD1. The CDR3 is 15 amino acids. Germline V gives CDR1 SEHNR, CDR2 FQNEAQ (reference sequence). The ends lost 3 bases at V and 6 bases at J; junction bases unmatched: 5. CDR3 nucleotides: TGTGCCAGCAGCTTCAGGACAGGGGATCCCGGGGAGCTGTTTTTT. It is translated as CASSFRTGDPGELFF.

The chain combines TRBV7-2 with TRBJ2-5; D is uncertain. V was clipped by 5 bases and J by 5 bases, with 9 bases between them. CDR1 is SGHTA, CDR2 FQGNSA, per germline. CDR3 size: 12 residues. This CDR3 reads CASSAEFETQYF. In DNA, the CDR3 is TGTGCCAGCAGCGCAGAGTTTGAGACCCAGTACTTC.

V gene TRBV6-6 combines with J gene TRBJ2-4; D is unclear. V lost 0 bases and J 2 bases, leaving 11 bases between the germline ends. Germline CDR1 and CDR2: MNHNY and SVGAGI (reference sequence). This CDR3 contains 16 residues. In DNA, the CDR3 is TGTGCCAGCAGTTACTCGAGTTGGGTATCCAAAAACATTCAGTACTTC. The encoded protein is CASSYSSWVSKNIQYF.

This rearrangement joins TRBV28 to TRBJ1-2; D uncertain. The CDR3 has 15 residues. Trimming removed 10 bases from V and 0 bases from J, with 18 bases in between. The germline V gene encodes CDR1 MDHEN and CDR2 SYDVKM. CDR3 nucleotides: TGTGCCACCACGCCACACCCGAAAGCTAACTATGGCTACACCTTC. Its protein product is CATTPHPKANYGYTF.

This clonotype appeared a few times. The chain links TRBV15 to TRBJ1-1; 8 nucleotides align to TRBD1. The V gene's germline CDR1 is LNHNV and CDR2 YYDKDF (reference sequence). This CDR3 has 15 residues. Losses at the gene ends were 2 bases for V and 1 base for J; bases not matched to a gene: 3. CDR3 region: CATSRPTGANTEAFF. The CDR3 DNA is TGTGCCACCAGCAGACCGACAGGGGCGAACACTGAAGCTTTCTTT.

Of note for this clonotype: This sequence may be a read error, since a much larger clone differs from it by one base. The DNA for the CDR3 is TGTGCCAGCTCATCACAGGTTAACTCTGAAGCTTTCTTT. It specifies CASSSQVNSEAFF. The gene calls are TRBV18 and TRBJ1-1; tentative D call: TRBD1 (5 bases). The CDR3 covers 13 residues. Per the germline V gene, CDR1 is KGHSH and CDR2 is LQKENI. Trimming removed 5 bases from V and 6 bases from J, with 13 bases in between.